The T cell receptor (beta chain) under discussion was sequenced for a study of neurological immune-mediated disorders. Study-wide points: No link was found between any clinical or MRI feature and the multiple sclerosis repertoire cluster. Expanded clones shared no CDR3 amino acid sequences across subjects, suggesting private repertoires in all groups.

The unsorted libraries were prepared from 2 million PBMCs (stored at -80 C). Synthesis of cDNA was accomplished via 5'RACE employing 10-nucleotide random UMIs. TCRdb redid the calling of the 5' RACE reads with MiXCR, one entry per CDR3 protein. The table shows tens of thousands of distinct CDR3 sequences, with approximately 2.4% occurring only once. The CDR3 loop spans 15 amino acids. The junction had 2 bases not matched to a gene; V was cut back by 0 bases and J by 0 bases. Germline CDR1 is SGHRS and CDR2 is YFSETQ. This clonotype has ten or more counts. Its antigen is unidentified. The rearrangement links TRBV5-1 to TRBJ2-7; 8 bases align to TRBD2. This sequence was found in a man aged 45-60 years with multiple sclerosis. Sample: PBMCs. The CDR3 loop reads CASSLAGGASYEQYF. CDR3 coding DNA: TGCGCCAGCAGCTTGGCCGGGGGGGCCTCCTACGAGCAGTACTTC.